The 18 T cell receptor beta chains below were found in one sample sequenced in a study of shared clonotypes between healthy human individuals. The protocol was immunoSEQ multiplex PCR, while the TCRdb copy is restricted to in-frame clones and leaves out a portion. The sample gives about 2.3 million clones, about nine tenths of which show up once; more than 0.35% is in the top ten. The sequencing sample was made of naive CD4+ T cells from PBMCs. As to subset: CD45RA+ positively selected. These receptors came from a man between 18 and 35 years old in good health. Some clones in this sample may be carry-over from other donors' samples.

The chain has TRBV10-1 and TRBJ2-7; TRBD1 is a possible D gene (6 bases). The CDR3 totals 17 residues. The germline V gene has CDR1 WNHNN and CDR2 SYGVQD (reference sequence). V lost 6 bases and J lost 0, with 21 bases in between. For the CDR3, the DNA is TGCGCCAGCAGACCTAAGGACAGCCATACCCGCTCCTACGAGCAGTACTTC. It specifies CASRPKDSHTRSYEQYF.

V and J are TRBV29-1 and TRBJ2-1, with D hard to call. Germline values: CDR1 SQVTM, CDR2 ANQGSEA. The V gene lost 6 bases and the J gene lost 1 base, with 13 bases spanning the gap. CDR3 size: 14 residues. The CDR3 sequence is CSVALRTSYNEQFF. The CDR3 nucleotides read TGCAGCGTCGCCCTACGCACGTCCTACAATGAGCAGTTCTTC.

V is TRBV11-1 and J is TRBJ2-7; no definite D call. Germline loops: CDR1 SGHAT, CDR2 FQDESV (reference sequence). The CDR3 loop spans 14 amino acids. V lost 0 bases to trimming and J lost 5 bases, with 11 bases between them. The CDR3 DNA reads as TGTGCCAGCAGCTTAGCGCTTAGCTTCGACGAGCAGTACTTC. It translates to CASSLALSFDEQYF.

The chain carries TRBV11-2 and TRBJ2-7, with a weak D call TRBD1 (6 bases). Deletions cut 1 base from V and 2 bases from J, with 21 bases between. CDR1 and CDR2 (germline): SGHAT, FQNNGV. The CDR3 spans 18 residues. The CDR3 nucleotides read TGTGCCAGCAGCTTAGCCCGGAACGGGACACTGCGAACCTACGAGCAGTACTTC. Translating it yields CASSLARNGTLRTYEQYF.

The V and J genes are TRBV15 and TRBJ1-4, with D uncertain. Trimming took off 1 base at V and 4 bases at J, with 4 bases between the two ends. The CDR3 is made up of 13 amino acids. Germline lookup yields CDR1 LNHNV and CDR2 YYDKDF (reference sequence). The CDR3 region has the DNA TGTGCCACCAGCAGAGGTGATAATGAAAAACTGTTTTTT. It specifies CATSRGDNEKLFF. Filled out from reference TRBV15 and TRBJ1-4, the complete variable domain reads DAMVIQNPRYQVTQFGKPVTLSCSQTLNHNVMYWYQQKSSQAPKLLFHYYDKDFNNEADTPDNFQSRRPNTSFCFLDIRSPGLGDTAMYLCATSRGDNEKLFFGSGTQLSVL.

On this clone: The same CDR3 can be traced to other DNA sequences in this sample. V and J are TRBV5-1 and TRBJ2-5, with D maybe TRBD2 (5 bases). This CDR3 comprises 13 residues. Per the germline V gene, CDR1 is SGHRS and CDR2 is YFSETQ. The ends were cut back, 0 bases at V and 4 bases at J, with 7 bases in the middle. CDR3 nucleotides: TGCGCCAGCAGCTTGGCCGGAGGAGAGACCCAGTACTTC. Translated: CASSLAGGETQYF.

The V and J genes are TRBV28 and TRBJ1-2; D is unresolved. V was trimmed by 6 bases and J by 8 bases, leaving 13 bases between them. CDR1 is MDHEN, CDR2 SYDVKM, per germline. CDR3 length: 12 residues. This chain's CDR3 is CASSQPVSGYTF. The DNA of the CDR3 is TGTGCCAGCAGCCAGCCTGTTTCGGGCTACACCTTC.

V usage is TRBV5-1 and J usage is TRBJ1-1, with D possibly TRBD1 on 5 matching bases. Germline V lookup: CDR1 SGHRS, CDR2 YFSETQ. Trimming took off 4 bases at V and 4 bases at J, with 17 bases between the two ends. This CDR3 comprises 15 residues. The CDR3 DNA follows: TGCGCCAGCAGCGCACGAGTGGGGGGTGGCACTGAAGCTTTCTTT. Protein product: CASSARVGGGTEAFF.

This clone was observed a single time. This chain links TRBV2 with TRBJ2-7, with 7 bases lining up with TRBD1. CDR1 is SNHLY and CDR2 is FYNNEI in the germline V gene. J was trimmed by 7 bases and V by 7 bases; bases with no gene match: 16. The CDR3 has 15 residues. In nucleotides, the CDR3 is TGTGCCAGCACCCTCAACCCAGGGGGAAGGGGGGAGCAGTACTTC. It is translated as CASTLNPGGRGEQYF.

In its sample, this clone was seen once. The chain is built from TRBV19 and TRBJ2-5; 11 bases map to TRBD2. Per the germline V gene, CDR1 is LNHDA and CDR2 is SQIVND (reference sequence). With V trimmed by 7 bases and J by 4 bases, 8 bases remained unmatched. The length of the CDR3 is 15 residues. The CDR3 region is CASTNPGTSGETQYF. The CDR3 DNA reads TGTGCCAGTACCAATCCCGGGACTAGCGGAGAGACCCAGTACTTC.

The chain carries TRBV5-1 and TRBJ1-2, with D possibly TRBD1 on 6 matching bases. CDR1 and CDR2 (germline): SGHRS, YFSETQ. The CDR3 contains 14 residues. V shed 4 bases and J shed 2 bases, with 12 bases lying between them. CDR3 in amino acids: CASSAYRVNYGYTF. The CDR3 DNA is TGCGCCAGCAGCGCCTACAGGGTAAACTATGGCTACACCTTC.

In DNA, the CDR3 is TGTGCCAGCAGCTTTGGTGGTAACTACAATGAGCAGTTCTTC. Protein sequence: CASSFGGNYNEQFF. V and J are TRBV7-3 and TRBJ2-1; D not resolved. The CDR3 has 14 residues. V lost 3 bases, J lost 3 bases, and 9 bases lay in between. CDR1 and CDR2 (germline): SGHTA, FQGTGA.

The CDR3 sequence: CASSRTGGTDTQYF. The CDR3 DNA sequence: TGCGCCAGCAGCCGCACCGGGGGCACAGATACGCAGTATTTT. The chain carries TRBV4-1 and TRBJ2-3; maybe TRBD2 (5 bases). This CDR3 region has 14 residues. V lost 4 bases and J 1 base, leaving 9 bases between the germline ends. Germline CDR1 MGHRA, CDR2 YSYEKL.

The chain carries TRBV28 and TRBJ2-1; perhaps TRBD1 as D (5 bases). This CDR3 is 13 amino acids long. V shed 3 bases and J shed 7 bases, with 10 bases lying between them. Germline CDR1 reads MDHEN; CDR2 reads SYDVKM. CDR3 protein: CASSLLQANEQFF. CDR3 DNA: TGTGCCAGCAGTTTGTTACAGGCGAATGAGCAGTTCTTC.

This sequence joins TRBV2 and TRBJ2-7; D is possibly TRBD2 (5 bases). Germline V gene data show CDR1 as SNHLY and CDR2 as FYNNEI. The germline V and J ends were trimmed by 7 bases and 1 base, with 14 bases remaining between them. The CDR3 runs 14 residues. In DNA, the CDR3 is TGTGCCAGCAAGGGTCCAGCGGTATCCTACGAGCAGTACTTC. Translation: CASKGPAVSYEQYF.

The gene calls are TRBV6-6 and TRBJ1-4; a possible D gene is TRBD1 (6 bases). Germline V lookup: CDR1 MNHNY, CDR2 SVGAGI (reference sequence). The CDR3 extends over 16 amino acids. The V and J ends lost 6 bases and 7 bases respectively, with 21 bases between them. The CDR3 is CASSPTRGRQLEKLFF. Here the CDR3 DNA reads TGTGCCAGCAGCCCTACCAGGGGTCGTCAGCTTGAAAAACTGTTTTTT.

The chain is built from TRBV5-1 and TRBJ2-1, with D perhaps matching TRBD2 (7 bases). Trimming stripped 0 bases from V and 3 bases from J, with 13 bases between. CDR1 is SGHRS, CDR2 YFSETQ, per germline. The CDR3 is 16 residues long. The CDR3 loop is CASSLAGGQIYNEQFF. The CDR3 nucleotides read TGCGCCAGCAGCTTGGCCGGGGGGCAAATCTACAATGAGCAGTTCTTC. The variable domain in full, with the rest retrieved from reference TRBV5-1 and TRBJ2-1, is KAGVTQTPRYLIKTRGQQVTLSCSPISGHRSVSWYQQTPGQGLQFLFEYFSETQRNKGNFPGRFSGRQFSNSRSEMNVSTLELGDSALYLCASSLAGGQIYNEQFFGPGTRLTVL.

With regard to this clone: The same CDR3 is also encoded by other DNA sequences in this sample. CDR3 loop: CASSTQGGSYEQYF. In DNA form, the CDR3 reads TGTGCCAGCAGCACCCAGGGGGGCAGCTACGAGCAGTACTTC. V and J are TRBV9 and TRBJ2-7; tentative D call: TRBD1 (7 bases). The CDR3 length is 14 residues. V lost 4 bases and J lost 3, with 14 bases in between. The germline V gene has CDR1 SGDLS and CDR2 YYNGEE.